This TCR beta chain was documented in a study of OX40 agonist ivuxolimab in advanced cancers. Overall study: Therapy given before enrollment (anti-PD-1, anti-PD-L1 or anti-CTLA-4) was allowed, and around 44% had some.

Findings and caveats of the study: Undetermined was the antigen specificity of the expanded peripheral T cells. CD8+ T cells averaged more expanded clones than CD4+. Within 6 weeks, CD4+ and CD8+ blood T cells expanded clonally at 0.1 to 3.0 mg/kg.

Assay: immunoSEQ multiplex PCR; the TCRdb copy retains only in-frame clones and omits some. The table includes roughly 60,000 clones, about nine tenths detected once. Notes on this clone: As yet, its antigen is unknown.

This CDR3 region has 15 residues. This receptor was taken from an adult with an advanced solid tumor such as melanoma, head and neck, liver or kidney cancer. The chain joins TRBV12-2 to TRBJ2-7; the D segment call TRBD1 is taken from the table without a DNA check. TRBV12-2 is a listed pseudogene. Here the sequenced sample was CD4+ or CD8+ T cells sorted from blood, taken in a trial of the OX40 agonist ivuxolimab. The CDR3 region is CASRLGWDSSYEQYF. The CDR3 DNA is TGTGCAAGTCGCTTAGGCTGGGACAGCTCCTACGAGCAGTACTTC.